This T cell receptor (beta chain) is from a study of cytomegalovirus exposure and HLA in healthy donors. Produced via immunoSEQ multiplex PCR; TCRdb's table is partial and in-frame only. The table has roughly 220,000 clones, roughly 88% seen once. CDR3 size: 13 residues. Germline CDR1 and CDR2: LNHDA and SQIVND (reference sequence). Trimming stripped 3 bases from V and 4 bases from J, with 9 bases between. Sequenced sample: PBMCs. The genes are TRBV19 and TRBJ2-5, with no clear D. This sequence originates from a woman under 40 in good health and CMV-seropositive. This chain's CDR3 is CASSIAVRETQYF. In DNA form, the CDR3 reads TGTGCCAGTAGTATTGCGGTAAGAGAGACCCAGTACTTC. The full variable domain, in which reference TRBV19 and TRBJ2-5 provide the parts outside the CDR3, is DGGITQSPKYLFRKEGQNVTLSCEQNLNHDAMYWYRQDPGQGLRLIYYSQIVNDFQKGDIAEGYSVSREKKESFPLTVTSAQKNPTAFYLCASSIAVRETQYFGPGTRLLVL.